These 31 T cell receptor beta chains were sequenced from one sample in a study of T cell changes during pregnancy in multiple sclerosis. Profiled with immunoSEQ multiplex PCR; TCRdb holds only in-frame clones, not every one. The table has 52,000 or so clones, around 90% seen once; the top ten hold around 0.57%. The starting material was CD4+ T cells from peripheral blood mononuclear cells, obtained in the first trimester of pregnancy. Receptors were obtained from a female donor with multiple sclerosis, enrolled in a pregnancy study.

The chain links TRBV30 to TRBJ2-1; maybe TRBD2 (5 bases). Trimming took off 2 bases at V and 5 bases at J, with 16 bases between the two ends. CDR1 is GTSNPN, CDR2 SVGIG, per germline (reference sequence). The CDR3 runs to 15 residues. The CDR3 bases are TGTGCCTGGAGTCATAGAAGGACTCAACACAATGAGCAGTTCTTC. It yields the protein CAWSHRRTQHNEQFF.

The chain recombines TRBV2 with TRBJ1-2, with D possibly matching TRBD1 (6 bases). The germline V gene encodes CDR1 SNHLY and CDR2 FYNNEI. The CDR3 extends over 15 amino acids. V lost 6 bases, J lost 4 bases, and 18 bases lay in between. DNA for the CDR3: TGTGCCAGCAGGGCGGGTGGGGGCCTCACCTATGGCTACACCTTC. This sequence encodes CASRAGGGLTYGYTF.

The chain links TRBV9 to TRBJ2-3, with D perhaps TRBD2 (5 bases). This CDR3 comprises 15 residues. V was clipped by 4 bases and J by 1 base, with 13 bases between them. CDR1 and CDR2 (germline): SGDLS, YYNGEE. DNA for the CDR3: TGTGCCAGCAGCAAATCCTCGGAGGGCACAGATACGCAGTATTTT. This codes for CASSKSSEGTDTQYF.

This chain joins TRBV7-3 and TRBJ2-7; D call uncertain. Trimming shortened V by 5 bases and J by 3 bases, and 5 bases separated the two germline ends. The CDR3 sequence is 11 residues long. The germline gives CDR1 SGHTA, CDR2 FQGTGA. CDR3 protein: CASSRSYEQYF. CDR3 coding DNA: TGTGCCAGCAGCCGTAGCTACGAGCAGTACTTC.

This chain uses TRBV19 with TRBJ1-6, with 7 bases fitting TRBD1. Germline V gene lookup returns CDR1 LNHDA and CDR2 SQIVND (reference sequence). This CDR3 is 16 amino acids long. The V and J ends lost 5 bases and 7 bases, in that order; junction bases with no gene match: 11. The DNA of the CDR3 is TGTGCCAGTAGTGTGTCACCGGGACAGAAAAATTCACCCCTCCACTTT. This translates into CASSVSPGQKNSPLHF.

The chain's CDR3 is CASSQRESNQPQHF. The DNA of the CDR3 is TGCGCCAGCAGCCAACGGGAAAGCAATCAGCCCCAGCATTTT. V usage is TRBV4-1 and J usage is TRBJ1-5; D ambiguous. V lost 2 bases to trimming and J lost 1 base, with 6 bases between them. The CDR3 covers 14 residues. Germline V gene lookup returns CDR1 MGHRA and CDR2 YSYEKL.

This sequence joins TRBV7-2 and TRBJ2-2, with TRBD2 identical over 8 bases. The germline V gene encodes CDR1 SGHTA and CDR2 FQGNSA. CDR3 length: 16 residues. J lost 0 bases, V lost 5 bases, and 5 bases had no gene match. DNA of the CDR3: TGTGCCAGCAGCAAAGAAGCGGGGGCGAACACCGGGGAGCTGTTTTTT. Its protein product is CASSKEAGANTGELFF.

The genes are TRBV28 and TRBJ2-7, with 9 bases that match TRBD2. The CDR3 is made up of 14 amino acids. Germline V gene sequence: CDR1 MDHEN, CDR2 SYDVKM. Germline trimming cut 3 bases from V and 4 bases from J; bases unmatched to any gene: 4. As DNA, the CDR3 is TGTGCCAGCAGTTTCGGCGGGAGGGAGTACGAGCAGTACTTC. Translation: CASSFGGREYEQYF.

The rearrangement uses TRBV4-3 and TRBJ1-4; no clear D. Germline V lookup: CDR1 LGHNA, CDR2 YSLEER. Trimming pared 4 bases from V and 8 bases from J, leaving 17 bases between. The CDR3 loop spans 15 amino acids. The CDR3 loop reads CASSPRPGTGEKLFF. The CDR3 DNA follows: TGCGCCAGCAGCCCCCGACCGGGAACGGGAGAAAAACTGTTTTTT.

This rearrangement joins TRBV5-5 to TRBJ2-3; D is unclear. V dropped 0 bases and J dropped 0 bases, with 8 bases sitting between them. The CDR3 length is 15 residues. CDR1 is SGHKS and CDR2 is YYEKEE in the germline V gene (reference sequence). The CDR3: CASSLVAMSTDTQYF. CDR3 sequence (DNA): TGTGCCAGCAGCTTGGTTGCGATGAGCACAGATACGCAGTATTTT.

The chain is built from TRBV28 and TRBJ2-7; TRBD2 aligns across 10 bases. The junction had 13 bases not matched to a gene; V was cut back by 5 bases and J by 12 bases. Germline V lookup: CDR1 MDHEN, CDR2 SYDVKM. The CDR3 totals 14 residues. The CDR3 sequence: CASSRPSGGPLAYF. The CDR3 DNA follows: TGTGCCAGCAGTCGGCCTAGCGGGGGCCCCCTGGCGTACTTC.

The chain employs TRBV7-2 and TRBJ2-7; TRBD1 matches at 8 bases. CDR1 and CDR2 from the germline V gene are SGHTA and FQGNSA. The trim removed 5 bases at V and 4 bases at J, leaving 13 bases unmatched. The CDR3 consists of 16 residues. The CDR3 nucleotides read TGTGCCAGCAGCCAACAAACCGGGACAGGACTATACGAGCAGTACTTC. Translation: CASSQQTGTGLYEQYF.

J is TRBJ2-1 and V is TRBV5-1; 12 bases match TRBD2. The CDR3 is 15 residues long. Germline values: CDR1 SGHRS, CDR2 YFSETQ. After removal of 4 bases from V and 7 bases from J, the junction contained 6 bases not matched to a gene. The CDR3 region is CASSTGLAGMNEQFF. The CDR3 coding sequence is TGCGCCAGCAGCACTGGACTAGCGGGAATGAATGAGCAGTTCTTC. Using reference TRBV5-1 and TRBJ2-1 for the parts outside the CDR3, the full variable domain is KAGVTQTPRYLIKTRGQQVTLSCSPISGHRSVSWYQQTPGQGLQFLFEYFSETQRNKGNFPGRFSGRQFSNSRSEMNVSTLELGDSALYLCASSTGLAGMNEQFFGPGTRLTVL.

This clone was counted a few times. The gene calls are TRBV5-4 and TRBJ2-7, with 9 nucleotides matching TRBD1. This CDR3 is 15 amino acids long. Germline CDR1 is SGHNT and CDR2 is YYREEE (reference sequence). V lost 1 base and J lost 5; bases outside the gene matches: 7. In nucleotides, the CDR3 is TGTGCCAGCAGCTTGCCGGGACAGGGCGGCCACGAGCAGTACTTC. Translating it yields CASSLPGQGGHEQYF. Full variable domain (rest looked up from reference TRBV5-4 and TRBJ2-7): ETGVTQSPTHLIKTRGQQVTLRCSSQSGHNTVSWYQQALGQGPQFIFQYYREEENGRGNFPPRFSGLQFPNYSSELNVNALELDDSALYLCASSLPGQGGHEQYFGPGTRLTVT.

The rearrangement joins TRBV19 to TRBJ1-2, with TRBD1 matching 9 bases. V was pared by 4 bases and J by 8 bases, with 14 bases of the junction left unmatched. The CDR3 covers 16 residues. Per germline, CDR1 LNHDA and CDR2 SQIVND (reference sequence). The CDR3 loop reads CASSRGQGISLGGYTF. As DNA, the CDR3 is TGTGCCAGTAGTAGAGGACAGGGGATTTCTTTGGGCGGCTACACCTTC.

The chain recombines TRBV6-6 with TRBJ2-2; 12 bases are shared with TRBD2. Germline assignment: CDR1 MNHNY and CDR2 SVGAGI (reference sequence). The CDR3 has 16 amino acids. Trimming took 8 bases from V and 2 from J; bases not matched to a gene: 6. CDR3 residues: CASGPSGGANTGELFF. The CDR3 DNA reads as TGTGCCAGCGGTCCTAGCGGGGGGGCAAACACCGGGGAGCTGTTTTTT.

This chain joins TRBV28 and TRBJ1-6; D unresolved. The CDR3 has 12 residues. Germline V CDR1 and CDR2: MDHEN, SYDVKM. Between the trimmed V and J ends, which lost 3 bases and 13 bases, there was a span of 10 bases. CDR3 protein: CASSFSQLPLHF. CDR3 nucleotide sequence: TGTGCCAGCAGTTTCTCACAGTTGCCCCTCCACTTT.

The chain carries TRBV15 and TRBJ2-1, with 7 positions matching TRBD2. Germline CDR1 reads LNHNV; CDR2 reads YYDKDF (reference sequence). The CDR3 has 17 residues. V lost 1 base, J lost 0 bases, and 6 bases stayed unmatched. The chain's CDR3 is CATSRGGGGGSYNEQFF. In DNA, the CDR3 is TGTGCCACCAGCAGAGGGGGGGGTGGCGGCTCCTACAATGAGCAGTTCTTC.

J is TRBJ2-3 and V is TRBV5-1, with TRBD2 as a possible D gene (7 bases). Germline-derived CDR1 and CDR2 are SGHRS and YFSETQ. This CDR3 spans 16 amino acids. The V and J ends lost 3 bases and 5 bases respectively, with 19 bases between them. CDR3 sequence: CASSYRGGGGGDTQYF. CDR3 nucleotides: TGCGCCAGCAGCTATAGGGGAGGGGGGGGTGGAGATACGCAGTATTTT.

The J gene is TRBJ2-5, the V gene TRBV10-3; 8 bases map to TRBD1. V shed 10 bases and J 5 bases; nucleotides not matched to a gene: 6. CDR3 size: 12 residues. Germline loops: CDR1 ENHRY, CDR2 SYGVKD. CDR3 nucleotide sequence: TGTGCCACCCAGGGGGCAGGGGAGACCCAGTACTTC. Protein product: CATQGAGETQYF.

The chain links TRBV5-5 to TRBJ2-5, with D tentatively TRBD2 (5 bases). Trimming pared 4 bases from V and 5 bases from J, leaving 15 bases between. This CDR3 is built from 14 residues. The germline V gene encodes CDR1 SGHKS and CDR2 YYEKEE (reference sequence). The DNA for the CDR3 is TGTGCCAGCAGCCGAGCGGCCCCCTCTGAGACCCAGTACTTC. This encodes CASSRAAPSETQYF.

The CDR3: CASSPSDRDEKLFF. The CDR3 nucleotides are TGTGCCAGCAGCCCATCGGACAGGGATGAAAAACTGTTTTTT. The chain uses TRBV7-9 and TRBJ1-4; TRBD1 aligns across 8 bases. The CDR3 has 14 residues. Germline CDR1 and CDR2: SEHNR and FQNEAQ (reference sequence). Trimming removed 5 bases from V and 6 bases from J; junction bases left unmatched: 5.

The CDR3 nucleotides read TGTGCCAGTGTTCACAGGGATGAGCAGTTCTTC. It codes for CASVHRDEQFF. The V call is TRBV11-3, the J call TRBJ2-1; D perhaps matches TRBD1 (6 bases). V was shortened by 9 bases and J by 8 bases, with 11 bases between the two germline ends. The CDR3 covers 11 residues. Per the germline V gene, CDR1 is SGHNT and CDR2 is YENEEA.

The chain has TRBV7-3 and TRBJ2-1; 7 bases map to TRBD1. CDR1 SGHTA and CDR2 FQGTGA come from the germline V gene. The V segment lost 2 bases and the J segment 7 bases; nucleotides outside the gene matches: 5. This CDR3 is 14 amino acids long. CDR3: CASSLLRDSNEQFF. The CDR3 DNA reads as TGTGCCAGCAGCTTATTAAGGGACAGTAATGAGCAGTTCTTC.

The chain uses TRBV28 and TRBJ2-7, with 8 bases fitting TRBD1. The V gene end was trimmed by 5 bases and the J gene end by 0 bases; junction bases not matched to a gene: 3. The CDR3 runs 14 residues. From germline, CDR1 is MDHEN and CDR2 SYDVKM. CDR3 nucleotide sequence: TGTGCCAGCAGTCAGGACAGGGTCTCCTACGAGCAGTACTTC. Translated, it gives CASSQDRVSYEQYF.

This chain joins TRBV5-4 and TRBJ2-5, with TRBD2 identical over 10 bases. Germline CDR1 is SGHNT and CDR2 is YYREEE (reference sequence). The length of the CDR3 is 16 residues. J lost 5 bases, V lost 0 bases, and 7 bases had no gene match. The CDR3 DNA reads as TGTGCCAGCAGCTTGGGATCACTAGCGGGAAAGGAGACCCAGTACTTC. Translated, it gives CASSLGSLAGKETQYF.

The J gene is TRBJ1-5, the V gene TRBV7-2; 7 bases are shared with TRBD1. Trimming at V came to 5 bases and at J to 5 bases, leaving 6 bases not matched to a gene. Germline V CDR1 and CDR2: SGHTA, FQGNSA. This CDR3 is built from 14 residues. This CDR3 is CASSRVTGDQPQHF. As DNA, the CDR3 is TGTGCCAGCAGCCGAGTTACAGGGGATCAGCCCCAGCATTTT.

The chain joins TRBV5-1 to TRBJ2-5; D not certain. CDR3 length: 11 amino acids. The V and J ends lost 5 bases and 4 bases respectively, with 6 bases between them. CDR1 SGHRS and CDR2 YFSETQ come from the germline V gene. The CDR3 here is CASREAETQYF. CDR3 coding DNA: TGCGCCAGCAGAGAAGCAGAGACCCAGTACTTC.

This CDR3 reads CASSAGLAGNNEQFF. The CDR3 coding sequence is TGCGCCAGCAGCGCGGGACTAGCGGGAAACAATGAGCAGTTCTTC. The J gene is TRBJ2-1, the V gene TRBV5-1, with 13 bases that match TRBD2. This CDR3 contains 15 residues. With V trimmed by 4 bases and J by 5 bases, 3 bases remained unmatched. Germline assignment: CDR1 SGHRS and CDR2 YFSETQ.

The chain links TRBV5-1 to TRBJ1-2; TRBD1 aligns across 9 bases. V lost 2 bases, J lost 2 bases, and 16 bases stayed unmatched. The CDR3 totals 19 residues. Looked up from germline, CDR1 is SGHRS and CDR2 is YFSETQ. CDR3 protein: CASSLLYPFRDRENYGYTF. The CDR3 nucleotides are TGCGCCAGCAGCTTACTGTATCCGTTCCGGGACAGGGAGAACTATGGCTACACCTTC.

This chain uses TRBV9 with TRBJ2-3, with D unresolved. Germline V CDR1 and CDR2: SGDLS, YYNGEE. CDR3 length equals 15 residues. Between the trimmed V and J ends, which lost 0 bases and 6 bases, there was a span of 14 bases. The CDR3 nucleotides are TGTGCCAGCAGCGTAGGAGCCGTAAGCCGTGATACGCAGTATTTT. Translated: CASSVGAVSRDTQYF. The full variable domain, completed using reference TRBV9 and TRBJ2-3, is DSGVTQTPKHLITATGQRVTLRCSPRSGDLSVYWYQQSLDQGLQFLIQYYNGEERAKGNILERFSAQQFPDLHSELNLSSLELGDSALYFCASSVGAVSRDTQYFGPGTRLTVL.